The clone carrying this TCR beta chain was recorded a few times. The data originate from a study of cytomegalovirus exposure and HLA in healthy donors. Study as a whole: It was reported in a later analysis that the roughly 120 validation repertoires used the same platform as the 666 first-cohort repertoires.

Germline values: CDR1 SNHLY, CDR2 FYNNEI. The CDR3 runs to 14 residues. V shed 3 bases and J 7 bases; nucleotides not matched to a gene: 5. Method: immunoSEQ multiplex PCR; TCRdb's copy keeps in-frame clones and lacks some. The sample contains 140,000 to 150,000 clones, about 94% of which appear only once. This TCR was recovered from a man aged 18 to 35 in good health and CMV-seropositive. The sequencing input was PBMCs. The J gene is TRBJ1-5, the V gene TRBV2; 8 bases match TRBD1. CDR3 residues: CASSDGQGRQPQHF. Written as DNA, the CDR3 is TGTGCCAGCAGTGACGGACAGGGACGACAGCCCCAGCATTTT.